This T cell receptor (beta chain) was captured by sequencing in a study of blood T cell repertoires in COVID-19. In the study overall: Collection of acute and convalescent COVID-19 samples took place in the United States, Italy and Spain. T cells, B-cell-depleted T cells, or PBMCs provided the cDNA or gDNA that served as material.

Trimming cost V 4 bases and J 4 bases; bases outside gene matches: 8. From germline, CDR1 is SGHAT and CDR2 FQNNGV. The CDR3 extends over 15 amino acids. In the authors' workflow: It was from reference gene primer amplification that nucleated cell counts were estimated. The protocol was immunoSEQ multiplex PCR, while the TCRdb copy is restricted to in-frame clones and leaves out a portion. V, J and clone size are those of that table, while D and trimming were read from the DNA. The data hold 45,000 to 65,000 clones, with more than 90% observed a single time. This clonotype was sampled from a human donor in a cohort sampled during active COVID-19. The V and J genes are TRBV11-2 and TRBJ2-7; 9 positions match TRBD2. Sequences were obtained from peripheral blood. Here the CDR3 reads CASSSLRRGGYEQYV. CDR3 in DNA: TGTGCCAGCAGCTCCCTTAGGCGGGGGGGTTACGAGCAGTACGTC.